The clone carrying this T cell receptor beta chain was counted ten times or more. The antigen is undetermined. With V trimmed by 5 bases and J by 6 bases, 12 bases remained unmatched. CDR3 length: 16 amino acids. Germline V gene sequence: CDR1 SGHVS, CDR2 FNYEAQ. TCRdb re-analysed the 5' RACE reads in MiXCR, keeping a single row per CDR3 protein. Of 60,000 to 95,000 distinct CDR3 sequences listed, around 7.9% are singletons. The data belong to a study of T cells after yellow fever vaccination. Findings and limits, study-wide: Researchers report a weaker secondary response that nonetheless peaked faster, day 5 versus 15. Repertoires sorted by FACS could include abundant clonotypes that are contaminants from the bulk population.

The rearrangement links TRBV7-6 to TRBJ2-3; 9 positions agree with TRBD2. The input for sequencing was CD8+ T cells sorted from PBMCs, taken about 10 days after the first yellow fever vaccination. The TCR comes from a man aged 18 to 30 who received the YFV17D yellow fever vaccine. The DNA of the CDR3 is TGTGCCAGCAGCGTCGCGGGGGGGCGGATTGTGGATACGCAGTATTTT. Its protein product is CASSVAGGRIVDTQYF.